The rows below give T cell receptor beta chains drawn from one sample of a study of T cell clonotyping in hematopoietic cell transplantation. Using immunoSEQ multiplex PCR, the repertoire was profiled, and TCRdb retains in-frame clones only, with some absent. The repertoire holds roughly 10,000 clones, with about 92% as singletons. The material was peripheral blood mononuclear cells, obtained before stem cell transplant. The receptors stem from a middle-aged woman with acute myeloid leukemia. Some clones in this sample may be carry-over from other donors' samples. CDR3s include the opening cysteine and the closing phenylalanine or tryptophan. The order of the fields is V gene, D gene, clone size, J gene, CDR3 protein, CDR3 DNA. A D gene is named only where the DNA matches it firmly. Some rows mark clone size as missing; the rest say once, few, many or name a class of expanded clone.

TRBV4-2	NA	once	TRBJ2-1	CASSPHDSSEQFF	TGTGCCAGCAGCCCCCACGACTCAAGTGAGCAGTTCTTC
TRBV4-2	NA	NA	TRBJ2-5	CASSQGDLIYQETQYF	TGTGCCAGCAGCCAAGGGGACTTAATTTACCAAGAGACCCAGTACTTC
TRBV29-1	NA	NA	TRBJ2-5	CSVATGQETQYF	TGCAGCGTTGCAACAGGGCAAGAGACCCAGTACTTC
TRBV19	NA	NA	TRBJ1-2	CASSILRGEGYGYTF	TGTGCCAGTAGTATATTGAGGGGCGAAGGCTATGGCTACACCTTC
TRBV11-2	NA	NA	TRBJ2-1	CASSFRGGGGNEQFF	TGTGCCAGCAGCTTTAGAGGGGGGGGAGGCAATGAGCAGTTCTTC
TRBV7-3	TRBD1	NA	TRBJ2-3	CASSPGQGTDTQYF	TGTGCCAGCAGCCCGGGACAGGGCACAGATACGCAGTATTTT
TRBV10-2	NA	NA	TRBJ2-3	CASIDGSTDTQYF	TGCGCCAGCATCGACGGGAGTACAGATACGCAGTATTTT
TRBV27	TRBD1	NA	TRBJ2-7	CASSLRRDSLYEQYF	TGTGCCAGCAGCCTACGCCGGGACAGCCTTTACGAGCAGTACTTC
TRBV7-7	NA	NA	TRBJ2-7	CASSLRESVSPTYEQYF	TGTGCCAGCAGCTTAAGGGAATCGGTCAGTCCAACCTACGAGCAGTACTTC
TRBV29-1	NA	once	TRBJ1-2	CSVYGTDRTNYGYTF	TGCAGCGTTTACGGGACGGATAGAACTAACTATGGCTACACCTTC
TRBV29-1	NA	few	TRBJ1-1	CSATQGNTEAFF	TGCAGCGCCACTCAGGGGAACACTGAAGCTTTCTTT
TRBV27	NA	NA	TRBJ2-1	CASSFISGNLYNEQFF	TGTGCCAGCAGTTTCATTAGCGGAAACCTCTACAATGAGCAGTTCTTC
TRBV4-3	NA	NA	TRBJ1-2	CASSQLAANYGYTF	TGCGCCAGCAGCCAACTCGCAGCCAACTATGGCTACACCTTC
TRBV7-9	NA	once	TRBJ2-7	CASSLFVSHEQYF	TGTGCCAGCAGTCTGTTCGTCTCCCACGAGCAGTACTTC
TRBV2	NA	NA	TRBJ1-1	CASSERGAWTEAFF	TGTGCCAGCAGTGAACGGGGGGCTTGGACTGAAGCTTTCTTT
TRBV5-6	NA	NA	TRBJ1-3	CASSSLSGSGNTIYF	TGTGCCAGCAGCTCCCTTTCAGGGTCGGGAAACACCATATATTTT
TRBV4-2	TRBD1	NA	TRBJ2-5	CASSRQGEETQYF	TGTGCCAGCAGCCGACAGGGAGAAGAGACCCAGTACTTC
TRBV30	TRBD1	NA	TRBJ1-3	CAGSGTVHLSGNTIYF	TGTGCCGGATCCGGGACAGTTCATCTCTCTGGAAACACCATATATTTT
TRBV7-8	NA	NA	TRBJ1-1	CASSPKGGNTEAFF	TGTGCCAGCAGCCCAAAAGGAGGGAACACTGAAGCTTTCTTT
TRBV5-8	NA	NA	TRBJ1-5	CASSLLNQPQHF	TGTGCCAGCAGCTTGTTGAATCAGCCCCAGCATTTT
TRBV29-1	NA	once	TRBJ1-2	CSVVGEQVDGYTF	TGCAGCGTTGTGGGTGAACAGGTAGATGGCTACACCTTC
TRBV27	TRBD1	NA	TRBJ2-7	CASRRTGQGSSYEQYF	TGTGCCAGCAGACGTACCGGACAGGGGAGCTCCTACGAGCAGTACTTC